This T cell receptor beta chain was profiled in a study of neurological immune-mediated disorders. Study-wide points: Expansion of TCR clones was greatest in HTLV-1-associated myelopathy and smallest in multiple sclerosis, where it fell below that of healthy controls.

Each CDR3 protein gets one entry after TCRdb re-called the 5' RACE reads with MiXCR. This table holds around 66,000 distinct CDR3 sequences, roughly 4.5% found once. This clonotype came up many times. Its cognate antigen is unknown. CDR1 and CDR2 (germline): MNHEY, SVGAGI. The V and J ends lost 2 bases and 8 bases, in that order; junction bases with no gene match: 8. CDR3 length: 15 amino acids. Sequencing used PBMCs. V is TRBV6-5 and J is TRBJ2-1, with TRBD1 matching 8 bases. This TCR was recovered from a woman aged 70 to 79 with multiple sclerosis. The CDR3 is CASSYGRGLSHEQFF. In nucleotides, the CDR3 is TGTGCCAGCAGTTACGGCAGGGGGCTTTCCCATGAGCAGTTCTTC.